Given below is one T cell receptor beta chain in context. Its antigen is undetermined. This specimen belongs to a study of identical twins. Regarding the study as a whole: For cord blood, abundant beta clonotypes had fewer insertions, unlike memory repertoires, which showed none.

TCRdb passed the 5' RACE reads through MiXCR, listing each CDR3 protein once. The sample holds approximately 600,000 distinct CDR3 sequences, around 7.4% seen once. Germline assignment: CDR1 SGHDT and CDR2 YYEEEE. V lost 5 bases and J 4 bases, leaving 11 bases between the germline ends. This CDR3 region has 13 residues. The same data also contributed to another study, on yellow fever vaccine responses in identical twins.

V gene TRBV5-6 combines with J gene TRBJ2-3; tentative D call: TRBD2 (6 bases). Source material: PBMCs. The receptor was derived from a young woman in good health. The CDR3 DNA reads TGTGCCAGCAGAACCCCTAGCGCAGATACGCAGTATTTT. Residues: CASRTPSADTQYF. Full variable domain (rest looked up from reference TRBV5-6 and TRBJ2-3): DAGVTQSPTHLIKTRGQQVTLRCSPKSGHDTVSWYQQALGQGPQFIFQYYEEEERQRGNFPDRFSGHQFPNYSSELNVNALLLGDSALYLCASRTPSADTQYFGPGTRLTVL.